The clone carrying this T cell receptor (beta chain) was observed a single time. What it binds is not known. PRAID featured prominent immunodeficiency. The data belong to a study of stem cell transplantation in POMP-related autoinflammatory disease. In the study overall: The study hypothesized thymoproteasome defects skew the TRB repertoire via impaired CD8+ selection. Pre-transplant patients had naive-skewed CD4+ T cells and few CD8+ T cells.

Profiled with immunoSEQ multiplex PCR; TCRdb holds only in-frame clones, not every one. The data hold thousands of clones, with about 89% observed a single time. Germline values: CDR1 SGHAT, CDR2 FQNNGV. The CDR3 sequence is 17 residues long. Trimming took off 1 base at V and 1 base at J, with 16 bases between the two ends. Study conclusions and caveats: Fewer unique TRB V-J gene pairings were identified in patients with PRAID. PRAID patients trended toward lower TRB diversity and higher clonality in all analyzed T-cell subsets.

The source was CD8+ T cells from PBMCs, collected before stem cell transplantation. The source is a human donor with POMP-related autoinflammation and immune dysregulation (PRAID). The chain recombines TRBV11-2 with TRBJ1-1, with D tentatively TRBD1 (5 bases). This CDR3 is CASSLGRGIGQNTEAFF. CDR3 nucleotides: TGTGCCAGCAGCTTAGGCCGAGGCATCGGACAGAACACTGAAGCTTTCTTT.